This TCR beta chain was observed in a study of control samples from healthy donors and cancer patients (TCRdb year 2020). Library construction relied on the immunoSEQ multiplex PCR assay. Entries here come from immuneACCESS through TCRdb and include only in-frame sequences with V and J called. Some clones fail to appear in such tables; in the studies checked, an unresolved V gene covers under half of the shortfall, and the cause of the remainder is unknown. The sample has around 110,000 clones on record, over 75% of them singletons. The ten largest clones represent 1% to 1.4% of the sample. To note about this clone: Which antigen it targets is not known. It has no much larger one-base neighbor in the sample; base qualities were not kept.

CDR1 and CDR2, looked up from the germline V gene, are SGHAT and FQNNGV. Trimming takes 4 bases from V and 2 bases from J, and the germline ends sit 5 bases apart. The CDR3 holds 12 amino acids from the cysteine to the phenylalanine. The retained sequence is limited to the CDR3, 36 bases, with the frame set at the first base. This clonotype was obtained from a woman aged 50 to 60 with colorectal cancer. Sequencing used PBMCs. The receptor chain draws on TRBV11-2 and TRBJ1-1; there is no confident call for the D gene. The nucleotide sequence reads TGTGCCAGCAGCTCAATAAACACTGAAGCTTTCTTT. This sequence encodes CASSSINTEAFF.